What follows are 24 T cell receptor beta chains derived from one specimen sequenced in a study of shared clonotypes between healthy human individuals. The protocol was immunoSEQ multiplex PCR, while the TCRdb copy is restricted to in-frame clones and leaves out a portion. The sample contains around 2.1 million clones, approximately 95% of which appear only once. The sample comprised naive CD4+ T cells sorted from blood. Specified subset: CD45RA+ positively selected. The receptors were sampled from a young man in good health.

This clone was observed a single time. V is TRBV28 and J is TRBJ2-1; maybe TRBD1 (5 bases). V lost 6 bases and J lost 4, with 13 bases in between. The CDR3 is 14 residues long. In germline, CDR1 is MDHEN, CDR2 SYDVKM. This chain's CDR3 is CASRQNQGYNEQFF. The CDR3 DNA is TGTGCCAGCAGGCAAAATCAGGGATACAATGAGCAGTTCTTC.

The genes are TRBV30 and TRBJ1-4; 9 nucleotides agree with TRBD1. The germline V gene encodes CDR1 GTSNPN and CDR2 SVGIG (reference sequence). The CDR3 spans 16 residues. Germline trimming cut 2 bases from V and 8 bases from J; bases unmatched to any gene: 12. The CDR3 region is CAWSTLDRGNHEKLFF. CDR3 DNA: TGTGCCTGGAGTACCCTCGACAGGGGGAATCACGAAAAACTGTTTTTT.

For this clone: The sample carries other DNA sequences with the same CDR3. V gene TRBV7-8 combines with J gene TRBJ1-2; D unclear. The V end lost 5 bases, the J end lost 5 bases, and 9 bases lay between the germline ends. Germline CDR1 SGHVS, CDR2 FQNEAQ. The CDR3 has 12 amino acids. The CDR3 spells CASSPSSYGYTF. CDR3 coding DNA: TGTGCCAGCAGCCCCTCGAGTTATGGCTACACCTTC.

The V call is TRBV6-5, the J call TRBJ1-5; possible D gene TRBD1, 6 bases. Between the trimmed V and J ends, which lost 6 bases and 0 bases, there was a span of 12 bases. Germline CDR1 reads MNHEY; CDR2 reads SVGAGI. This CDR3 has 15 residues. CDR3 coding DNA: TGTGCCAGCAGACGGGACAAAAATAGCAATCAGCCCCAGCATTTT. It specifies CASRRDKNSNQPQHF.

The chain combines TRBV18 with TRBJ2-7; D is possibly TRBD1 (5 bases). From germline, CDR1 is KGHSH and CDR2 LQKENI. V lost 2 bases and J 0 bases, leaving 8 bases between the germline ends. The CDR3 runs to 14 residues. The DNA of the CDR3 is TGTGCCAGCTCACCAGGGGCGGACTCCTACGAGCAGTACTTC. Protein product: CASSPGADSYEQYF.

This rearrangement joins TRBV11-2 to TRBJ2-3; 8 bases match TRBD2. CDR3 length equals 14 residues. Trimming removed 3 bases from V and 4 bases from J; junction bases left unmatched: 3. Germline CDR1 is SGHAT and CDR2 is FQNNGV. The CDR3 region is CASSLGTRADTQYF. Written as DNA, the CDR3 is TGTGCCAGCAGCTTGGGGACTAGGGCAGATACGCAGTATTTT.

This chain links TRBV9 with TRBJ1-1; D may be TRBD1 (6 bases). Trimming shortened V by 4 bases and J by 3 bases, and 13 bases separated the two germline ends. Germline assignment: CDR1 SGDLS and CDR2 YYNGEE. The CDR3 spans 14 residues. The CDR3 DNA is TGTGCCAGCAGCACCCGGGACACCCACACTGAAGCTTTCTTT. Encoded protein: CASSTRDTHTEAFF.

The chain uses TRBV27 and TRBJ2-3, with 7 bases matching TRBD2. V dropped 10 bases and J dropped 0; count of bases not matched to a gene: 10. This CDR3 comprises 15 residues. Germline values: CDR1 MNHEY, CDR2 SMNVEV (reference sequence). The CDR3 nucleotides read TGTGCCACCAGAGTAGGCGGGAGCAGCACAGATACGCAGTATTTT. Protein: CATRVGGSSTDTQYF.

The chain has TRBV7-8 and TRBJ2-1; tentatively, D is TRBD1 or TRBD2 (5 bases each). The CDR3 sequence is 15 residues long. In germline, CDR1 is SGHVS, CDR2 FQNEAQ. V was shortened by 4 bases and J by 0 bases, with 10 bases between the two germline ends. CDR3 in DNA: TGTGCCAGCAGCTCCGGGACCAACTCCTACAATGAGCAGTTCTTC. Translated, it gives CASSSGTNSYNEQFF. The entire variable domain, with the rest obtained from reference TRBV7-8 and TRBJ2-1, is as follows: GAGVSQSPRYKVAKRGQDVALRCDPISGHVSLFWYQQALGQGPEFLTYFQNEAQLDKSGLPSDRFFAERPEGSVSTLKIQRTQQEDSAVYLCASSSGTNSYNEQFFGPGTRLTVL.

V and J are TRBV18 and TRBJ2-1, with D possibly matching TRBD2 (6 bases). The CDR3 contains 16 residues. Germline V lookup: CDR1 KGHSH, CDR2 LQKENI. V shed 0 bases and J shed 6 bases, with 15 bases lying between them. In DNA form, the CDR3 reads TGTGCCAGCTCACCACCGCGTAGCGGTGGGCTCAATGAGCAGTTCTTC. Encoded protein: CASSPPRSGGLNEQFF.

The chain joins TRBV7-9 to TRBJ2-7; 8 bases map to TRBD1. The V gene's germline CDR1 is SEHNR and CDR2 FQNEAQ (reference sequence). The CDR3 sequence is 15 residues long. V shed 1 base, J shed 6 bases, and the junction held 8 bases outside the gene matches. The CDR3 spells CASSLVGGQGREQYF. The CDR3 DNA sequence: TGTGCCAGCAGCTTAGTAGGTGGACAGGGACGCGAGCAGTACTTC.

This clone was recorded only once. The rearrangement joins TRBV28 to TRBJ2-5; D possibly corresponds to TRBD2 (6 bases). The germline V and J ends were trimmed by 7 bases and 0 bases, with 9 bases remaining between them. This CDR3 contains 13 residues. The germline gives CDR1 MDHEN, CDR2 SYDVKM. The CDR3: CASKEGHQETQYF. For the CDR3, the DNA is TGTGCCAGCAAGGAGGGGCACCAAGAGACCCAGTACTTC.

The chain links TRBV11-2 to TRBJ2-3, with 10 bases that match TRBD2. Germline V gene data show CDR1 as SGHAT and CDR2 as FQNNGV. The trim removed 2 bases at V and 1 base at J, leaving 3 bases unmatched. The CDR3 loop spans 16 amino acids. The CDR3 coding sequence is TGTGCCAGCAGCTTAAATGGACTAGCGGGCACAGATACGCAGTATTTT. Residues: CASSLNGLAGTDTQYF.

This chain's CDR3 is CASREDQISYGYTF. The CDR3 coding sequence is TGTGCCAGCAGAGAGGACCAAATCAGCTATGGCTACACCTTC. The chain combines TRBV2 with TRBJ1-2; D ambiguous. The CDR3 consists of 14 residues. V lost 6 bases and J lost 4, with 15 bases in between. Germline V gene data show CDR1 as SNHLY and CDR2 as FYNNEI.

The chain is built from TRBV10-3 and TRBJ1-1; TRBD1 matches 10 bases. The CDR3 is 15 amino acids. Germline CDR1 ENHRY, CDR2 SYGVKD. J gave up 5 bases and V 4 bases, and 7 bases lay outside the gene matches. CDR3 sequence reads: CAISGTGGGNTEAFF. In DNA form, the CDR3 reads TGTGCCATCAGTGGGACAGGGGGTGGAAATACTGAAGCTTTCTTT.

The rearrangement joins TRBV5-4 to TRBJ2-1; 9 bases fit TRBD1. Unmatched junction bases numbered 8, after V lost 3 bases and J lost 7 bases. The CDR3 extends over 15 amino acids. CDR1 is SGHNT and CDR2 is YYREEE in the germline V gene (reference sequence). In DNA, the CDR3 is TGTGCCAGCAGCTCCCTGGACAGGGGAAGGAATGAGCAGTTCTTC. Its protein is CASSSLDRGRNEQFF.

The chain couples TRBV4-1 to TRBJ2-3, with 9 nucleotides matching TRBD2. Germline trimming cut 1 base from V and 4 bases from J; bases unmatched to any gene: 3. The germline gives CDR1 MGHRA, CDR2 YSYEKL. CDR3 size: 15 residues. CDR3 nucleotides: TGCGCCAGCAGCCAAGGTAGCGGGGGTTCAGATACGCAGTATTTT. The encoded protein is CASSQGSGGSDTQYF.

This sequence joins TRBV19 and TRBJ1-2; the D gene is possibly TRBD1 (5 bases). Germline values: CDR1 LNHDA, CDR2 SQIVND (reference sequence). V was shortened by 7 bases and J by 4 bases, with 13 bases between the two germline ends. The CDR3 is 13 residues long. CDR3 sequence (DNA): TGTGCCAGTACCCTAGGGGAGGGCTATGGCTACACCTTC. Protein product: CASTLGEGYGYTF.

This clone came up a few times. The chain joins TRBV5-5 to TRBJ1-2, with D tentatively TRBD1 (6 bases). V lost 4 bases, J lost 10 bases, and 14 bases lay in between. The germline V gene encodes CDR1 SGHKS and CDR2 YYEKEE (reference sequence). CDR3 length equals 12 residues. The CDR3, as DNA: TGTGCCAGCAGCATGTACAGGGAAGCCTACACCTTC. Amino acids: CASSMYREAYTF.

V gene TRBV30 combines with J gene TRBJ1-5, with D perhaps TRBD1 (5 bases). CDR3 size: 16 residues. Trimming removed 3 bases at V and 4 bases at J, with 19 bases between. Germline V gives CDR1 GTSNPN, CDR2 SVGIG (reference sequence). CDR3: CAWSLAGTGKNQPQHF. Here the CDR3 DNA reads TGTGCCTGGAGCCTGGCGGGGACGGGAAAAAATCAGCCCCAGCATTTT.

CDR3 sequence reads: CASSLFGGEKLFF. The CDR3 nucleotides are TGTGCCAGCAGTTTATTTGGAGGTGAAAAACTGTTTTTT. The V call is TRBV27, the J call TRBJ1-4; D gene uncertain. The germline V gene has CDR1 MNHEY and CDR2 SMNVEV (reference sequence). This CDR3 contains 13 residues. V gave up 1 base and J gave up 7 bases, with 7 bases separating them.

The chain combines TRBV6-6 with TRBJ2-7; tentative D call: TRBD1 (5 bases). Germline-derived CDR1 and CDR2 are MNHNY and SVGAGI (reference sequence). The CDR3 is made up of 16 amino acids. Trimming removed 9 bases from V and 3 bases from J, with 24 bases in between. The CDR3 here is CASHPPVEKGVYEQYF. CDR3 DNA: TGTGCCAGTCACCCTCCGGTCGAGAAAGGGGTCTACGAGCAGTACTTC.

The genes are TRBV11-2 and TRBJ1-1; D may be TRBD1 (5 bases). Germline lookup yields CDR1 SGHAT and CDR2 FQNNGV. This CDR3 spans 15 amino acids. Trimming took 2 bases from V and 4 from J, leaving 14 bases between them. The CDR3, as DNA: TGTGCCAGCAGCTTATGGGGGGATTTTAGCACTGAAGCTTTCTTT. It translates to CASSLWGDFSTEAFF.

The V and J genes are TRBV7-2 and TRBJ1-5, with D maybe TRBD1 (5 bases). CDR3 length equals 14 residues. Germline V gene data show CDR1 as SGHTA and CDR2 as FQGNSA. Between the trimmed V and J ends, which lost 2 bases and 7 bases, there was a span of 12 bases. Written as DNA, the CDR3 is TGTGCCAGCAGCTTAATTTCAGGGCGACAGCCCCAGCATTTT. Translating gives CASSLISGRQPQHF.